A selection of T cell receptor beta chains follows, all from one sample in a study of cytomegalovirus exposure and HLA in healthy donors. Assay: immunoSEQ multiplex PCR; the TCRdb copy retains only in-frame clones and omits some. The sample yields 150,000 or so clones, around four fifths seen once. Sequencing was done on a sample of PBMCs. Source of these receptors: a woman aged 25 to 39 in good health and CMV-seronegative. The CDR3 runs from the conserved cysteine through the conserved F or W. The order of the fields is CDR3 length, D gene, J gene, V gene, clone size, CDR3 DNA, CDR3 protein. A D gene is named only where the DNA matches it firmly. Clone size is shown for a subset of rows, as once, few, many or a class of expanded clone.

15	TRBD1	TRBJ2-5	TRBV28	-	TGTGCCAGCAGTGCGACAGGGGAAGTCCAAGAGACCCAGTACTTC	CASSATGEVQETQYF
17	-	TRBJ2-2	TRBV21-1	many	TGTGCCAGCAGCAAAGCGGTCGTAACCCCAGTCACCGGGGAGCTGTTTTTT	CASSKAVVTPVTGELFF
14	TRBD1	TRBJ1-6	TRBV4-1	-	TGCGCCAGCAGCCCTCAGGGGGTAAATTCACCCCTCCACTTT	CASSPQGVNSPLHF
17	TRBD1	TRBJ2-2	TRBV7-2	-	TGTGCCAGCAGCTTAGGGCGGACAGGGGGCGTCACCGGGGAGCTGTTTTTT	CASSLGRTGGVTGELFF
16	TRBD2	TRBJ2-5	TRBV13	-	TGTGCCAGCAGCCTTACGACGGGGGGAACACAAGAGACCCAGTACTTC	CASSLTTGGTQETQYF
16	TRBD1	TRBJ1-1	TRBV5-4	-	TGTGCCAGCAGCTTAAGGCAGGGGGCGCCCAACACTGAAGCTTTCTTT	CASSLRQGAPNTEAFF
14	-	TRBJ1-5	TRBV7-2	-	TGTGCCAGCAGCCCAGACAGGTCGGGTCAGCCCCAGCATTTT	CASSPDRSGQPQHF
12	-	TRBJ1-2	TRBV27	-	TGTGCCAGCAGTTCGGGGTCCTATGGCTACACCTTC	CASSSGSYGYTF
16	-	TRBJ2-5	TRBV12-1	-	TGTGCCAGCAGCTCGGCCTTCAGGGATTACCAAGAGACCCAGTACTTC	CASSSAFRDYQETQYF
14	-	TRBJ1-5	TRBV19	-	TGTGGGAGGACCGGCAATTATAGCAATCAGCCCCAGCATTTT	CGRTGNYSNQPQHF
13	TRBD1	TRBJ1-2	TRBV11-2	-	TGTGCCAGCAGAGAAACAGGGGAGTCTGGCTACACCTTC	CASRETGESGYTF
12	-	TRBJ2-7	TRBV28	once	TGTGCCAGCAGTCCCACTAGTTACGAGCAGTACTTC	CASSPTSYEQYF
13	TRBD1	TRBJ1-2	TRBV5-4	-	TGTGCCAGCAGCTCGGGACAGCAAGGGGGCTACACCTTC	CASSSGQQGGYTF
14	TRBD1	TRBJ2-7	TRBV30	-	TGTGCCTGCGGCCCTGGACAGGGTACCTACGAGCAGTACTTC	CACGPGQGTYEQYF
11	-	TRBJ1-2	TRBV20-1	-	TGCAGTGCTAGCGGGGTCTATGGCTACACCTTC	CSASGVYGYTF
13	-	TRBJ1-1	TRBV30	-	TGTGCCTGGACCACAAGGGGGACGGCTGAAGCTTTCTTT	CAWTTRGTAEAFF
17	-	TRBJ2-7	TRBV7-9	-	TGTGCCAGCAGCTCTCCGGCGAGGGGAGGAGGGAACTACGAGCAGTACTTC	CASSSPARGGGNYEQYF
14	TRBD1	TRBJ1-2	TRBV6-1	-	TGTGCCAGCAGTTATGGGACAGGGGACTATGGCTACACCTTC	CASSYGTGDYGYTF
14	TRBD2	TRBJ2-1	TRBV2	-	TGTGCCAGCTTTAAACTAGCGGGGGTAGAATATCAGTTCTTC	CASFKLAGVEYQFF
14	-	TRBJ1-4	TRBV18	once	TGTGCCAGCTCACCAACCACAGGGAATGAAAAACTGTTTTTT	CASSPTTGNEKLFF
15	-	TRBJ1-1	TRBV5-1	-	TGCGCCAGCAGCGCCTCGAGTGGGGGGGGCACTGAAGCTTTCTTT	CASSASSGGGTEAFF
13	-	TRBJ1-3	TRBV7-7	-	TGTGCCAGCACCCAACAGGCCGGAGACACCATATATTTT	CASTQQAGDTIYF
13	-	TRBJ2-7	TRBV7-8	-	TGTTCCAGCAACGAAGAACAGGCATACGAGCAGTACTTC	CSSNEEQAYEQYF
15	-	TRBJ2-1	TRBV18	-	TGTGCCAGCTCACCCCAGGGGAATTCCTACAATGAGCAGTTCTTC	CASSPQGNSYNEQFF
12	TRBD1	TRBJ1-2	TRBV29-1	-	TGCAGCGGGGGACAGGATGACTATGGCTACACCTTC	CSGGQDDYGYTF
16	-	TRBJ1-1	TRBV5-6	-	TGTGCCAGCAGCTTATGGCAGGGTATTGGGAACACTGAAGCTTTCTTT	CASSLWQGIGNTEAFF
12	-	TRBJ1-5	TRBV7-6	-	TGTGCCAGCAGCATGAGGGATCAGCCCCAGCATTTT	CASSMRDQPQHF
15	TRBD2	TRBJ2-3	TRBV2	few	TGTGCCAGCAGTGTGGGACTAGCGGGAACAGATACGCAGTATTTT	CASSVGLAGTDTQYF
17	TRBD1	TRBJ1-5	TRBV19	-	TGTGCCAGTAACGCCAGGGGGGATTGGTACGGCAATCAGCCCCAGCATTTT	CASNARGDWYGNQPQHF
13	TRBD1	TRBJ1-1	TRBV6-1	-	TGTGCCAGCAGCGCGCGGACAGGGTGGTCCGCTTTCTTT	CASSARTGWSAFF
17	TRBD2	TRBJ2-1	TRBV9	-	TGTGCCAGCAGCGTAGAGGGCGGGGGGGAGTTCTACAATGAGCAGTTCTTC	CASSVEGGGEFYNEQFF
18	TRBD2	TRBJ2-3	TRBV5-1	-	TGCGCCAGCAGCTTGAGGGTTTACGGTAGCGGGGGCACAGATACGCAGTATTTT	CASSLRVYGSGGTDTQYF
13	-	TRBJ1-1	TRBV7-8	-	TGTGCCAGCAGCCTATGGGAGGACACTGAAGCTTTCTTT	CASSLWEDTEAFF
15	-	TRBJ1-1	TRBV5-4	-	TGTGCCAGCAGCGTTGGTTGGGCAGTGAACAGTGAAGCTTTCTTT	CASSVGWAVNSEAFF
12	-	TRBJ1-5	TRBV29-1	-	TGCAGCGTTGGGGGGGTTAATCAGCCCCAGCATTTT	CSVGGVNQPQHF
18	TRBD2	TRBJ2-2	TRBV5-1	-	TGCGCCAGCAGCTTGGTATGGCGGGGGGGAGCGAACACCGGGGAGCTGTTTTTT	CASSLVWRGGANTGELFF